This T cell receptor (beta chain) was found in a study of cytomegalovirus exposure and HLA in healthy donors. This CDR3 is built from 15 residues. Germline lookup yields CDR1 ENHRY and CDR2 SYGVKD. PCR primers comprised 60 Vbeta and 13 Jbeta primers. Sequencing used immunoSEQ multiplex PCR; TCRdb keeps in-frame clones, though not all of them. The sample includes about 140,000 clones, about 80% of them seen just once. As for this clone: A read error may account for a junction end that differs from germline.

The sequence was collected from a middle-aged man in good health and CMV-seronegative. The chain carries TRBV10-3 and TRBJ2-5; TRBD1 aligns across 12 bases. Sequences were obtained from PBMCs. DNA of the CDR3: TGTACCATCAGCGGGGACAGGGGGCCCCAAGAGACCCAGTACTTC. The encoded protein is CTISGDRGPQETQYF.